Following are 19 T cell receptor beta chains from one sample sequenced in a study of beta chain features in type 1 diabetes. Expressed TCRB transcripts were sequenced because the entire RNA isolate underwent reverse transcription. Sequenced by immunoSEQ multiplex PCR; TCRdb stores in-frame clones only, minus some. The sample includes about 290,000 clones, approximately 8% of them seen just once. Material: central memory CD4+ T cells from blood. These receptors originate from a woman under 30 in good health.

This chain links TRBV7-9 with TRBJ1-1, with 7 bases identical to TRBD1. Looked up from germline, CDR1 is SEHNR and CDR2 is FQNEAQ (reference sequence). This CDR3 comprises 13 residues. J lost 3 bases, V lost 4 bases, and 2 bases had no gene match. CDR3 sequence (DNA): TGTGCCAGCAGCTGGGGACAGTACACTGAAGCTTTCTTT. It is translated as CASSWGQYTEAFF.

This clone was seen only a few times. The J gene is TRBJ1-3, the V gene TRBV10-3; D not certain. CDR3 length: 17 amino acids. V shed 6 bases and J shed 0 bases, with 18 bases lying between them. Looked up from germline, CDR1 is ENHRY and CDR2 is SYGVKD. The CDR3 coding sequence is TGTGCCATCAGGAGCTCCCTCCAGGTACTCTCTGGAAACACCATATATTTT. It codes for CAIRSSLQVLSGNTIYF.

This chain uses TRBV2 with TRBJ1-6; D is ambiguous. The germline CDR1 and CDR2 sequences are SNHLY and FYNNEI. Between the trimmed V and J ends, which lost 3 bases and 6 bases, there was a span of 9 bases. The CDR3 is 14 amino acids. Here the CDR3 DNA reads TGTGCCAGCAGTGATTGGTCGTCTAATTCACCCCTCCACTTT. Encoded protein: CASSDWSSNSPLHF. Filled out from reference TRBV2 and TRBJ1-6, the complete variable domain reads EPEVTQTPSHQVTQMGQEVILRCVPISNHLYFYWYRQILGQKVEFLVSFYNNEISEKSEIFDDQFSVERPDGSNFTLKIRSTKLEDSAMYFCASSDWSSNSPLHFGNGTRLTVT.

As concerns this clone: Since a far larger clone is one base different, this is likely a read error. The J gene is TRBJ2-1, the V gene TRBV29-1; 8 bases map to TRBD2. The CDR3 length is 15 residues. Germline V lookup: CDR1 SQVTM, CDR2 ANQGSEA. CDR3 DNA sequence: TGCCGCGTTGACCGCCCCGGGGGGGGGAGCAATGAGCAGTTCTTC. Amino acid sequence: CRVDRPGGGSNEQFF.

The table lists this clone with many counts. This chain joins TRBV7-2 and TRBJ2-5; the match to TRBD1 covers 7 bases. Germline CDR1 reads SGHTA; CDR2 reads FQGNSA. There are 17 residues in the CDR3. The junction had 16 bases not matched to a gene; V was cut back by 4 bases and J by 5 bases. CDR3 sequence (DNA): TGTGCCAGCAGCTCGCAGGGGGTGCGCCGGGATCAGGAGACCCAGTACTTC. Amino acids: CASSSQGVRRDQETQYF.

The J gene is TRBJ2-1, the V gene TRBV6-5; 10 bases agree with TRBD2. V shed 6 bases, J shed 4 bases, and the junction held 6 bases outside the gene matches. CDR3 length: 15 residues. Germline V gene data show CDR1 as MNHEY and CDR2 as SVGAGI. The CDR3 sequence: CASSTWTSGYNEQFF. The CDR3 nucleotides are TGTGCCAGCAGCACGTGGACTAGCGGTTACAATGAGCAGTTCTTC.

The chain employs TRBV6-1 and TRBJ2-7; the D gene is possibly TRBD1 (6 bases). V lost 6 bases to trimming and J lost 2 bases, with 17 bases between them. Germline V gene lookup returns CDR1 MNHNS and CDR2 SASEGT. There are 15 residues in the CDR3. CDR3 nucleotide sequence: TGTGCCAGCAGCCCCGGTAGGGGGTTCACCTACGAGCAGTACGTC. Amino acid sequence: CASSPGRGFTYEQYV.

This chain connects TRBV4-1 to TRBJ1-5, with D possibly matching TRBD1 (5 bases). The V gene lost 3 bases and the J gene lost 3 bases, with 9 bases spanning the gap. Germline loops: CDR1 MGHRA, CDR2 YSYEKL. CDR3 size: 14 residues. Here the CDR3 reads CASSHTGVNQPQHF. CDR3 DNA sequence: TGCGCCAGCAGCCACACAGGTGTCAATCAGCCCCAGCATTTT.

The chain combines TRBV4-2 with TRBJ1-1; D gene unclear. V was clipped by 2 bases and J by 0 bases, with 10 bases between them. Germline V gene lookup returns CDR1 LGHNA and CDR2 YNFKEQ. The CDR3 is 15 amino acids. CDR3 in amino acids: CASSQSIGMNTEAFF. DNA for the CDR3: TGTGCCAGCAGCCAATCTATCGGAATGAACACTGAAGCTTTCTTT.

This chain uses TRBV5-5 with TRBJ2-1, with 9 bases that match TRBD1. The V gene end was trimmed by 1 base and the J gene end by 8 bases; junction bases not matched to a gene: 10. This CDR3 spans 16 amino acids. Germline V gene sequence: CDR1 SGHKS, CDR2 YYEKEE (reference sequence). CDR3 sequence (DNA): TGTGCCAGCAGCTTGCGGCGGGGACAGGGAGGGTATGAGCAGTTCTTC. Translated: CASSLRRGQGGYEQFF.

CDR3 sequence (DNA): TGTGCCAGCAGCGTGGGGGATCGCGGCTACACCTTC. It yields the protein CASSVGDRGYTF. V is TRBV5-4 and J is TRBJ1-2; weak D call: TRBD1 (5 bases). Trimming pared 4 bases from V and 8 bases from J, leaving 12 bases between. This CDR3 has 12 amino acids. Germline CDR1 SGHNT, CDR2 YYREEE (reference sequence).

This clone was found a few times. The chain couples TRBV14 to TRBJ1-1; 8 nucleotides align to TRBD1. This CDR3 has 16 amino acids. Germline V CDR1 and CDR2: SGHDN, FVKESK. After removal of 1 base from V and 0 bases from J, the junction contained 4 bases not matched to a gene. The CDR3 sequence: CASSQVQGAMNTEAFF. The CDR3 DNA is TGTGCCAGCAGCCAAGTTCAGGGGGCTATGAACACTGAAGCTTTCTTT.

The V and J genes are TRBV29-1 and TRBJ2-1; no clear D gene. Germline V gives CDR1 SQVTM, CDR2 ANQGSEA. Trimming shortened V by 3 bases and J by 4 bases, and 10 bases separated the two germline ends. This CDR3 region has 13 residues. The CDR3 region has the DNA TGCAGCGTTGAGGTCCCACAGTACAATGAGCAGTTCTTC. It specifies CSVEVPQYNEQFF.

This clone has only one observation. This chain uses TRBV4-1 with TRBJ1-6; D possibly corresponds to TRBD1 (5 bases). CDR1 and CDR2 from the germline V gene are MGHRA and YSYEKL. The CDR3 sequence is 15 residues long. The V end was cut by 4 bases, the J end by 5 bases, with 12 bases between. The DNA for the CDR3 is TGCGCCAGCAGCCCAGTAAGGGGCGATAATTCACCCCTCCACTTT. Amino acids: CASSPVRGDNSPLHF.

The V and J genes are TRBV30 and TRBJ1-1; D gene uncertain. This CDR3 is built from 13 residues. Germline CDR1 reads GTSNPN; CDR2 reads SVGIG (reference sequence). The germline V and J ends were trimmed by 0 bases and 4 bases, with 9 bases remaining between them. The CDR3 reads CAWSVQTGTEAFF. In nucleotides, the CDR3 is TGTGCCTGGAGTGTACAAACGGGCACTGAAGCTTTCTTT.

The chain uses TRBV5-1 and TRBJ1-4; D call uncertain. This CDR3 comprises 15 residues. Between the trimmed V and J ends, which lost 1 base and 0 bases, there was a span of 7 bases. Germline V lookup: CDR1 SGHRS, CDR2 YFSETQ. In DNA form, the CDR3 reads TGCGCCAGCAGCTTGTTTAGCGCAACTAATGAAAAACTGTTTTTT. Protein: CASSLFSATNEKLFF.

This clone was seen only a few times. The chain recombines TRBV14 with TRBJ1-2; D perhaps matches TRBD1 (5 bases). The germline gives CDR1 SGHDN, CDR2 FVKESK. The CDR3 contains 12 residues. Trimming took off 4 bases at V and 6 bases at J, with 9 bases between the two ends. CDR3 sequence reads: CASSPQGHGYTF. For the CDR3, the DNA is TGTGCCAGCAGCCCGCAGGGCCATGGCTACACCTTC.

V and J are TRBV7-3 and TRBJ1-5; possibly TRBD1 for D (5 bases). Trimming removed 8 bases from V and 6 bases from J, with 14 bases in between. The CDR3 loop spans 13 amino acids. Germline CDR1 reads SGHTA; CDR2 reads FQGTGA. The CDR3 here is CASSRGSGQPQHF. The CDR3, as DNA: TGTGCCAGCTCAAGGGGTTCCGGTCAGCCCCAGCATTTT.

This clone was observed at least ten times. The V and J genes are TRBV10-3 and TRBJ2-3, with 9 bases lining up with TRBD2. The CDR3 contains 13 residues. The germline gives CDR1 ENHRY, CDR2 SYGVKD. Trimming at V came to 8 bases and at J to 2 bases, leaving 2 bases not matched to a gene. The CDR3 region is CAIRTSDTDTQYF. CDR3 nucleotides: TGTGCCATCCGGACTAGCGACACAGATACGCAGTATTTT.